The source of this T cell receptor beta chain is a study of T cells expressing NK-cell markers. Study results and limitations: Of the CD8+ T cells in roughly 6 donors, roughly 1.0-7.5% belonged to dominant NKG2C+ clonotypes.

This CDR3 is 13 amino acids long. Following a re-call of the 5' RACE reads, TCRdb has one entry per CDR3 protein and lacks DNA. The data include 150,000 to 180,000 distinct CDR3 sequences; the top ten clones carry about 39%. Turning to this clonotype: As yet, its antigen is unknown.

This chain links TRBV12-3 or TRBV12-4 with TRBJ1-5; TCRdb designates TRBD1, a call that cannot be tested without DNA. The TCR was taken from a woman aged 50 to 65 in good health. Sequenced sample: blood T cells: a sorted CD56 or NKG2C T cell subset, CD4+ or CD8+ T cells, or bulk PBMC T cells (not recorded which). CDR3 in amino acids: CASGGSSNQPQHF.